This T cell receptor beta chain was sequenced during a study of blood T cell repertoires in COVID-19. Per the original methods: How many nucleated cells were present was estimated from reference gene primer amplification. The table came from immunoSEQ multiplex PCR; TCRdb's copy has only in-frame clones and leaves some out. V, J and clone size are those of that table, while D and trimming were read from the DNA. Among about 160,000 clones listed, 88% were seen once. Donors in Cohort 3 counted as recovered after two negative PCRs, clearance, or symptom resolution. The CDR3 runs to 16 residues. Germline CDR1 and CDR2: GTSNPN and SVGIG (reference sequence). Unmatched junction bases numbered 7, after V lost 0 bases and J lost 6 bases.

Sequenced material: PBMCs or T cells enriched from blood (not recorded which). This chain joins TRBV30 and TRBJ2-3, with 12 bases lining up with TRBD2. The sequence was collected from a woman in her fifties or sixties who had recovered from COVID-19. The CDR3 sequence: CAWSVQTSGGLDTQYF. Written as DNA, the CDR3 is TGTGCCTGGAGTGTACAAACTAGCGGGGGGTTGGATACGCAGTATTTT. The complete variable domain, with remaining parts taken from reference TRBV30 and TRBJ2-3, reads SQTIHQWPATLVQPVGSPLSLECTVEGTSNPNLYWYRQAAGRGLQLLFYSVGIGQISSEVPQNLSASRPQDRQFILSSKKLLLSDSGFYLCAWSVQTSGGLDTQYFGPGTRLTVL.